This T cell receptor beta chain comes out of a study of vaccination and CD4 T cells after COVID-19. In the study overall: Convalescent study patients returned SARS-CoV-2 positive nasal swab PCR results, with under 10 mild cases and one severe. Each post-COVID sample was drawn after diagnosis, and the median interval was roughly 97 days (range 35 to 161). Study results and caveats: Vaccine-specific clones in convalescent patients were spike mono-reactive in 304 of 307 cases.

Treatment defined: roughly 11-day PBMC culture with coronavirus spike peptide pools or control peptides (ViraFEST assay). Details on this clonotype: Antigen unknown.

With the Oncomine TCR Beta short-read assay, DNA from cultured CD4+ T cells was sequenced. MiXCR, applied by TCRdb to the PCR reads, yields one record per CDR3 protein. The table records over 3,500 distinct CDR3 sequences, roughly two fifths of them present only once. This receptor was taken from a human donor who had recovered from COVID-19. Sequencing was done on a sample of CD4+ T cells from blood, cultured in vitro.

In DNA, the CDR3 is TGTGCCAGCACCGACGTAGGGCGGGCCCGCTATGAGCAGTTCTTC. As protein: CASTDVGRARYEQFF. The genes are TRBV2 and TRBJ2-1; tentatively, D is TRBD2 (5 bases). V dropped 7 bases and J dropped 8 bases, with 21 bases sitting between them. CDR3 size: 15 residues. Germline CDR1 SNHLY, CDR2 FYNNEI.